The 23 T cell receptor beta chains reported below all come from one sample, sequenced in a study of cytomegalovirus exposure and HLA in healthy donors. PCR primers comprised 60 Vbeta and 13 Jbeta primers. TCRdb's table, derived via immunoSEQ multiplex PCR, lists solely in-frame clones and lacks some. This table holds around 40,000 clones, roughly 80% found once. The specimen sequenced was PBMCs. These receptors came from a man aged 25-45 years in good health and CMV-seronegative.

The chain combines TRBV27 with TRBJ1-5; D is undetermined. This CDR3 has 14 amino acids. The germline CDR1 and CDR2 sequences are MNHEY and SMNVEV (reference sequence). V dropped 2 bases and J dropped 0 bases, with 5 bases sitting between them. DNA for the CDR3: TGTGCCAGCAGTTTAGGAGTTAGCAATCAGCCCCAGCATTTT. Its translation is CASSLGVSNQPQHF.

The V gene is TRBV5-4, the J gene TRBJ1-2, with a weak D call TRBD1 (5 bases). The germline gives CDR1 SGHNT, CDR2 YYREEE (reference sequence). V lost 5 bases to trimming and J lost 8 bases, with 22 bases between them. This CDR3 is 15 amino acids long. CDR3 loop: CASSFGHQGAGGYTF. The CDR3 DNA is TGTGCCAGCAGTTTCGGCCATCAGGGCGCTGGCGGCTACACCTTC. The full variable domain, with the rest looked up from reference TRBV5-4 and TRBJ1-2, is ETGVTQSPTHLIKTRGQQVTLRCSSQSGHNTVSWYQQALGQGPQFIFQYYREEENGRGNFPPRFSGLQFPNYSSELNVNALELDDSALYLCASSFGHQGAGGYTFGSGTRLTVV.

This clone was seen once. The V and J genes are TRBV29-1 and TRBJ2-1, with 7 bases aligning to TRBD2. V lost 6 bases to trimming and J lost 8 bases; unmatched junction nucleotides: 10. The germline CDR1 and CDR2 sequences are SQVTM and ANQGSEA. This CDR3 has 13 residues. The CDR3 DNA reads as TGCAGCGTCGCCAGACTAGCTGGTGATGAGCAGTTCTTC. Translation gives CSVARLAGDEQFF.

The rearrangement uses TRBV5-1 and TRBJ1-6; 11 bases fit TRBD1. Losses at the gene ends were 0 bases for V and 0 bases for J; bases not matched to a gene: 8. The germline CDR1 and CDR2 sequences are SGHRS and YFSETQ. The CDR3 consists of 20 residues. The CDR3 here is CASSLGPGTGGLSYNSPLHF. The CDR3 DNA reads as TGCGCCAGCAGCTTGGGGCCCGGGACAGGGGGTCTCTCCTATAATTCACCCCTCCACTTT. The whole variable domain, filled in from reference TRBV5-1 and TRBJ1-6, reads KAGVTQTPRYLIKTRGQQVTLSCSPISGHRSVSWYQQTPGQGLQFLFEYFSETQRNKGNFPGRFSGRQFSNSRSEMNVSTLELGDSALYLCASSLGPGTGGLSYNSPLHFGNGTRLTVT.

The genes are TRBV30 and TRBJ2-3, with 11 bases identical to TRBD2. Per the germline V gene, CDR1 is GTSNPN and CDR2 is SVGIG (reference sequence). The ends lost 2 bases at V and 6 bases at J; junction bases unmatched: 16. The CDR3 runs to 18 residues. The CDR3 DNA sequence: TGTGCCTGGAGTTTTATTACCGGGACTAGCGGAGGGGGGGATACGCAGTATTTT. Its protein is CAWSFITGTSGGGDTQYF.

The chain links TRBV5-5 to TRBJ2-3; TRBD2 might be the D (5 bases). CDR1 is SGHKS, CDR2 YYEKEE, per germline (reference sequence). The CDR3 consists of 16 residues. Trimming pared 1 base from V and 0 bases from J, leaving 12 bases between. The CDR3: CASSLYGGLSTDTQYF. The DNA for the CDR3 is TGTGCCAGCAGCTTGTACGGTGGACTTAGCACAGATACGCAGTATTTT. The full variable domain, rest sourced from reference TRBV5-5 and TRBJ2-3, is DAGVTQSPTHLIKTRGQQVTLRCSPISGHKSVSWYQQVLGQGPQFIFQYYEKEERGRGNFPDRFSARQFPNYSSELNVNALLLGDSALYLCASSLYGGLSTDTQYFGPGTRLTVL.

This chain connects TRBV10-3 to TRBJ2-7; a weak D match, TRBD2 (5 bases). The CDR3 totals 14 residues. CDR1 and CDR2 (germline): ENHRY, SYGVKD. The V end lost 1 base, the J end lost 1 base, and 8 bases lay between the germline ends. In nucleotides, the CDR3 is TGTGCCATCAGTGAGTTACTAGGGTCCTACGAGCAGTACTTC. As protein: CAISELLGSYEQYF.

This clone was seen once. V gene TRBV6-4 combines with J gene TRBJ2-1, with 8 bases fitting TRBD2. The germline V gene has CDR1 MRHNA and CDR2 SNTAGT. With V trimmed by 0 bases and J by 3 bases, 4 bases remained unmatched. The CDR3 has 16 amino acids. CDR3: CASSDSTGGDYNEQFF. CDR3 DNA sequence: TGTGCCAGCAGTGACTCGACGGGAGGGGACTACAATGAGCAGTTCTTC.

This chain connects TRBV29-1 to TRBJ2-1; D is perhaps TRBD2 (6 bases). The CDR3 contains 13 residues. The V gene lost 1 base and the J gene lost 5 bases, with 9 bases spanning the gap. Germline CDR1 and CDR2: SQVTM and ANQGSEA. In DNA form, the CDR3 reads TGCAGCGTTGAAGGGCTAGCGAACAATGAGCAGTTCTTC. Amino acids: CSVEGLANNEQFF.

The rearrangement links TRBV7-6 to TRBJ2-1, with 10 nucleotides matching TRBD2. There are 18 residues in the CDR3. J gave up 6 bases and V 4 bases, and 15 bases lay outside the gene matches. Germline V gene data show CDR1 as SGHVS and CDR2 as FNYEAQ. The CDR3 is CASSWAGAGGPSGNEQFF. The CDR3 nucleotides are TGTGCCAGCAGCTGGGCAGGAGCGGGAGGGCCTTCGGGCAATGAGCAGTTCTTC.

The V and J genes are TRBV9 and TRBJ2-5, with 7 bases aligning to TRBD1. The last part of the DNA fits TRBJ2-7 better; the J call may be wrong. Germline V gives CDR1 SGDLS, CDR2 YYNGEE. This CDR3 contains 14 residues. CDR3 loop: CASSDGTVPYEQYF. The CDR3 nucleotides are TGTGCCAGCAGCGACGGGACAGTACCCTACGAGCAGTACTTC.

This clone was detected only a few times. V is TRBV4-2 and J is TRBJ2-7; 9 bases are a match to TRBD2. Germline trimming cut 0 bases from V and 4 bases from J; bases unmatched to any gene: 4. This CDR3 has 15 amino acids. The germline gives CDR1 LGHNA, CDR2 YNFKEQ. The CDR3 is CASSQDLAGDYEQYF. The CDR3 nucleotides are TGTGCCAGCAGCCAAGATTTAGCGGGAGATTACGAGCAGTACTTC.

The V call is TRBV11-3, the J call TRBJ2-1; 9 bases line up with TRBD1. The trim removed 0 bases at V and 4 bases at J, leaving 7 bases unmatched. The germline V gene encodes CDR1 SGHNT and CDR2 YENEEA. CDR3 size: 17 residues. The CDR3, as DNA: TGTGCCAGCAGCTTAGAGGGGTCTGGACAGGGGTACAATGAGCAGTTCTTC. The encoded protein is CASSLEGSGQGYNEQFF.

The chain carries TRBV30 and TRBJ2-7, with D perhaps matching TRBD1 (6 bases). With 2 bases removed from V and 5 bases from J, the gap between germline ends came to 22 bases. Germline V lookup: CDR1 GTSNPN, CDR2 SVGIG (reference sequence). The CDR3 sequence is 16 residues long. The CDR3 reads CAWSNRGRQTRNEQYF. The CDR3 DNA follows: TGTGCCTGGAGTAATAGGGGGAGACAGACCAGGAACGAGCAGTACTTC. The full variable domain, in which reference TRBV30 and TRBJ2-7 provide the parts outside the CDR3, is SQTIHQWPATLVQPVGSPLSLECTVEGTSNPNLYWYRQAAGRGLQLLFYSVGIGQISSEVPQNLSASRPQDRQFILSSKKLLLSDSGFYLCAWSNRGRQTRNEQYFGPGTRLTVT.

This chain uses TRBV5-4 with TRBJ2-7, with D possibly TRBD2 on 7 matching bases. V lost 2 bases to trimming and J lost 2 bases, with 14 bases between them. The CDR3 is 15 amino acids. The germline V gene encodes CDR1 SGHNT and CDR2 YYREEE (reference sequence). As DNA, the CDR3 is TGTGCCAGCAGCTTTGGGAGGGGGGCCCCCTACGAGCAGTACTTC. This gives the protein CASSFGRGAPYEQYF.

The chain joins TRBV10-1 to TRBJ1-6, with unresolved D. V shed 6 bases and J shed 10 bases, with 13 bases lying between them. The CDR3 is 13 amino acids. CDR1 is WNHNN, CDR2 SYGVQD, per germline (reference sequence). The CDR3: CASRASSGSPLHF. The CDR3, as DNA: TGCGCCAGCAGAGCCAGTTCGGGATCACCCCTCCACTTT.

This clone was seen only once. The V call is TRBV5-6, the J call TRBJ1-1, with TRBD1 matching 7 bases. The CDR3 loop spans 15 amino acids. The ends lost 2 bases at V and 2 bases at J; junction bases unmatched: 6. The germline V gene encodes CDR1 SGHDT and CDR2 YYEEEE. Written as DNA, the CDR3 is TGTGCCAGCAGCTTCCTCGGGACAGTCAACACTGAAGCTTTCTTT. Its translation: CASSFLGTVNTEAFF.

The J gene is TRBJ1-1, the V gene TRBV29-1; D might be TRBD1 (6 bases). This CDR3 has 11 residues. The germline CDR1 and CDR2 sequences are SQVTM and ANQGSEA. V dropped 5 bases and J dropped 6 bases, with 10 bases sitting between them. CDR3 DNA: TGCAGCGTTCACCCAGGGGCTGAAGCTTTCTTT. It is translated as CSVHPGAEAFF.

The chain has TRBV4-3 and TRBJ2-7; TRBD2 agrees at 7 bases. This CDR3 is 15 amino acids long. Losses at the gene ends were 1 base for V and 3 bases for J; bases not matched to a gene: 6. The germline CDR1 and CDR2 sequences are LGHNA and YSLEER. In nucleotides, the CDR3 is TGCGCCAGCAGCCAAGGGGCCTGGACTAGCTACGAGCAGTACTTC. This encodes CASSQGAWTSYEQYF.

The chain links TRBV15 to TRBJ1-1; weak D call: TRBD1 (6 bases). V lost 0 bases and J 7 bases, leaving 15 bases between the germline ends. The CDR3 covers 15 residues. Germline CDR1 and CDR2: LNHNV and YYDKDF (reference sequence). CDR3 nucleotides: TGTGCCACCAGCAGAGATCTTTTGCAGGGGCATGAAGCTTTCTTT. Translated: CATSRDLLQGHEAFF.

The CDR3 is CASSLGQGREKLFF. The CDR3 coding sequence is TGCGCCAGCAGCTTGGGTCAGGGGCGGGAAAAACTGTTTTTT. The genes are TRBV5-1 and TRBJ1-4; D perhaps matches TRBD1 (6 bases). V dropped 0 bases and J dropped 8 bases, with 11 bases sitting between them. This CDR3 is built from 14 residues. Germline V CDR1 and CDR2: SGHRS, YFSETQ.

The CDR3 DNA reads TGTGCCAGCAGCGGAACTAGCGGGGACTCCTACAATGAGCAGTTCTTC. This sequence encodes CASSGTSGDSYNEQFF. This rearrangement joins TRBV7-9 to TRBJ2-1, with 10 bases matching TRBD2. Germline CDR1 reads SEHNR; CDR2 reads FQNEAQ (reference sequence). The CDR3 totals 16 residues. Trimming took 5 bases from V and 0 from J; bases not matched to a gene: 4.

With regard to this clone: Other DNA sequences in this specimen translate into the identical CDR3. J is TRBJ2-7 and V is TRBV7-2; 9 nucleotides line up with TRBD2. Germline trimming cut 1 base from V and 1 base from J; bases unmatched to any gene: 2. This CDR3 is 15 amino acids long. CDR1 and CDR2 from the germline V gene are SGHTA and FQGNSA. The CDR3 loop reads CASSLGLAGSYEQYF. CDR3 DNA sequence: TGTGCCAGCAGCTTAGGGCTAGCGGGGTCCTACGAGCAGTACTTC.